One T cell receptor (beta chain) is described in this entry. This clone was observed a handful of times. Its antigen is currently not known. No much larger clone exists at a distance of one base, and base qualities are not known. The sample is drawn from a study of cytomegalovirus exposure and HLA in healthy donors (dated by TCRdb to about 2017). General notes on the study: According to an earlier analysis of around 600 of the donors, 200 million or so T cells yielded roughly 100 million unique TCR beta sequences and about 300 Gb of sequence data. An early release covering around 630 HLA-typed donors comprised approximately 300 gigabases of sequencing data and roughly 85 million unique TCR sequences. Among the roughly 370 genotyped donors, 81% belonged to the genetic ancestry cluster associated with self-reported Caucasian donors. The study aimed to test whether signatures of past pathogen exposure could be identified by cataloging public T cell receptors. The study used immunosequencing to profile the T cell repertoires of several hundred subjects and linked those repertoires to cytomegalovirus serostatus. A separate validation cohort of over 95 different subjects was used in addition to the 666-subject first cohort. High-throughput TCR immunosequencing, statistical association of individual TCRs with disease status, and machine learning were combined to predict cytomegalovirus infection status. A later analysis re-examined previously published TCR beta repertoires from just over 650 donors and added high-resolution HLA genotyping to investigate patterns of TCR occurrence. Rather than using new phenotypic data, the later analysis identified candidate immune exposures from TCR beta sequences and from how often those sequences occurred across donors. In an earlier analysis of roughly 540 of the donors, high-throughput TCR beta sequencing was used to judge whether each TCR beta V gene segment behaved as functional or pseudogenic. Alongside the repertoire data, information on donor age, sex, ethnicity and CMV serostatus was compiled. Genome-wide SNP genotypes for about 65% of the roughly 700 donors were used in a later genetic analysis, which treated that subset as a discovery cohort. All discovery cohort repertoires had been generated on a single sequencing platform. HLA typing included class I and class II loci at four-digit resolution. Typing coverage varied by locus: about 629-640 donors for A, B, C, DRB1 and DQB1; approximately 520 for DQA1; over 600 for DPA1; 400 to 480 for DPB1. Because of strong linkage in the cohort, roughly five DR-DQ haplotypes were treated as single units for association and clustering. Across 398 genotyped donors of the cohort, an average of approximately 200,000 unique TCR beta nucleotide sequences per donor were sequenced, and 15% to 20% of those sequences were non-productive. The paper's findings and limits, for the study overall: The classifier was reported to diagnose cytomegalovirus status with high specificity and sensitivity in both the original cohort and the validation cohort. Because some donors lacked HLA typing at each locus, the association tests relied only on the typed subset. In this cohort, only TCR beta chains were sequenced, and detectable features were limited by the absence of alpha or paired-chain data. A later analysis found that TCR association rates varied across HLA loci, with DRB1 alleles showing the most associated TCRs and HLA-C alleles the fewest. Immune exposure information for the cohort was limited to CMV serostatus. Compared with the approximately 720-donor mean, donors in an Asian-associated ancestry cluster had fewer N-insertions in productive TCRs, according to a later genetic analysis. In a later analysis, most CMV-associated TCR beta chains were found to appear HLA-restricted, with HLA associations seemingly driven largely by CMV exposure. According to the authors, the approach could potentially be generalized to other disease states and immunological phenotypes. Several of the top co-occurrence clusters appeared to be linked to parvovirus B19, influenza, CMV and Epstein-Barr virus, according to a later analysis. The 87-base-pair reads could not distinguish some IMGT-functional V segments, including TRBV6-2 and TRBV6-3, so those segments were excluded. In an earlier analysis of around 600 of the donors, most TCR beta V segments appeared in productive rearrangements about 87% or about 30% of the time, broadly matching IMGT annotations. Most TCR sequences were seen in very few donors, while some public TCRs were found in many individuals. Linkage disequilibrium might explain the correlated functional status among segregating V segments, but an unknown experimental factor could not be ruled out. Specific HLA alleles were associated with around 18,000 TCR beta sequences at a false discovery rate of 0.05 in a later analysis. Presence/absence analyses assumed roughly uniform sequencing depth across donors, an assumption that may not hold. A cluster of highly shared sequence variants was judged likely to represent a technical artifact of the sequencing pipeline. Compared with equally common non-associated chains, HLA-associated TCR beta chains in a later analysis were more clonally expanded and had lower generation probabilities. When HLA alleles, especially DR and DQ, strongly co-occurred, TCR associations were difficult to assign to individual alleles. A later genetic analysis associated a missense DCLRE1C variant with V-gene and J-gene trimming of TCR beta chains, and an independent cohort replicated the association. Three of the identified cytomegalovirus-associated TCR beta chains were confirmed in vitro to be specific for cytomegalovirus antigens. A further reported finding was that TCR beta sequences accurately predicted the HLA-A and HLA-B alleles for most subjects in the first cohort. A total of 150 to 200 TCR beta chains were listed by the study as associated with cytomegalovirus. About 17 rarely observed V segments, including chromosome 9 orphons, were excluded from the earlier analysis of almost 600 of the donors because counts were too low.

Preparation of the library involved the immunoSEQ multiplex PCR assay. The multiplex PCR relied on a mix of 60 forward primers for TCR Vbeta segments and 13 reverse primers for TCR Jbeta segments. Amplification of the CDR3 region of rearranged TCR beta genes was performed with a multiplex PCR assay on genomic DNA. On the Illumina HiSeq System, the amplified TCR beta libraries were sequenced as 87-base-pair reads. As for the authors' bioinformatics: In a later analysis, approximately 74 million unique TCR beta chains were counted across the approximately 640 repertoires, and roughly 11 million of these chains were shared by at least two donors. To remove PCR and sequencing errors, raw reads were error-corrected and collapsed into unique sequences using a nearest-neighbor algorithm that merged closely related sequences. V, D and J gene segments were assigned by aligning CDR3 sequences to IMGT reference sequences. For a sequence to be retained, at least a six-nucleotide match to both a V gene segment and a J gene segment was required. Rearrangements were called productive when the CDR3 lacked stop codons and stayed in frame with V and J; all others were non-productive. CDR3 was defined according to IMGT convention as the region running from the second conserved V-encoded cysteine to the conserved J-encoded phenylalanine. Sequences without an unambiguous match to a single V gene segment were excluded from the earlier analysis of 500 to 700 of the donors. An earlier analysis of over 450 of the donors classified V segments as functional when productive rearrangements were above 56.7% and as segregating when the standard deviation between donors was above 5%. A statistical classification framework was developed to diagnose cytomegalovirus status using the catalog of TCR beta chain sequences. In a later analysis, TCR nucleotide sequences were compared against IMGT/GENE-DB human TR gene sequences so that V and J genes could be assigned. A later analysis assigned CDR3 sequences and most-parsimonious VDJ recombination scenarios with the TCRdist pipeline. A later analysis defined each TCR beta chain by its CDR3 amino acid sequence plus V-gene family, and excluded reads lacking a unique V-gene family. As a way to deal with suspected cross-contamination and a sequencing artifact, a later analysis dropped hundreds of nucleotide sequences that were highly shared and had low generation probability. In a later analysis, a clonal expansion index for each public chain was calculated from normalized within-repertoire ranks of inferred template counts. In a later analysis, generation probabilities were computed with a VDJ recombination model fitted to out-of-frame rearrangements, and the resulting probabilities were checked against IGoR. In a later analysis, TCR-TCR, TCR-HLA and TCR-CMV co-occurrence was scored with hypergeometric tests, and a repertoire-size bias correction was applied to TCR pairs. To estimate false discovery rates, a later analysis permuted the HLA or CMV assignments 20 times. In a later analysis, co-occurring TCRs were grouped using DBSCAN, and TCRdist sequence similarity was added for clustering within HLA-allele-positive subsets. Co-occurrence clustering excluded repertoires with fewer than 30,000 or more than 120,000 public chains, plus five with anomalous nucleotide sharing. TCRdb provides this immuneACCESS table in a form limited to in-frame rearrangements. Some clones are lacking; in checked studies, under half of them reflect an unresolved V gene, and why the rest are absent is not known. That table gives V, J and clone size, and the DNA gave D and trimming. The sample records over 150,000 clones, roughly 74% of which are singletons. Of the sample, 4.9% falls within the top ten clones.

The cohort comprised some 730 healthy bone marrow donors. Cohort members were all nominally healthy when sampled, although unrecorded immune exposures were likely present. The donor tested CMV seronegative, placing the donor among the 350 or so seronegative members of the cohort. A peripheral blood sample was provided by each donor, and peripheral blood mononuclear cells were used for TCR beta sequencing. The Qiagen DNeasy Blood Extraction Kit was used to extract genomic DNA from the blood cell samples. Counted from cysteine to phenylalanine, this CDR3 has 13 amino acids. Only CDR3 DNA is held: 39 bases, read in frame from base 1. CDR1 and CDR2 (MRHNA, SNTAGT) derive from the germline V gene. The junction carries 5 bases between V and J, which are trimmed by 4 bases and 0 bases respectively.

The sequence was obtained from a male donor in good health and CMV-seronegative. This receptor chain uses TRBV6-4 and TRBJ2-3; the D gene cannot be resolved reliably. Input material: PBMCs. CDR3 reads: CASSGSSTDTQYF. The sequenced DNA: TGTGCCAGCAGTGGTAGCAGCACAGATACGCAGTATTTT.